This T cell receptor beta chain came from a study of shared clonotypes between healthy human individuals. Notes on the study in general: Relative to memory subsets, naive subsets generally showed larger estimated richness.

To note about this clone: The antigen is undetermined.

Method: immunoSEQ multiplex PCR; TCRdb's copy keeps in-frame clones and lacks some. The sample lists about 980,000 clones, about three quarters seen once, with around 1.4% in the top ten. CDR3 size: 15 residues. Looked up from germline, CDR1 is SQVTM and CDR2 is ANQGSEA. Germline trimming cut 6 bases from V and 5 bases from J; bases unmatched to any gene: 14. This sequence was found in a man younger than 35 in good health. The J gene is TRBJ2-7, the V gene TRBV29-1; TRBD1 agrees at 9 bases. Sequenced material: memory CD4+ T cells sorted from blood. Subset in this sample: CD45RA-negative fraction. CDR3 region: CSVLPNTGGKNEQYF. CDR3 DNA sequence: TGCAGCGTCCTCCCCAATACAGGGGGCAAGAACGAGCAGTACTTC.